The present entry profiles one T cell receptor (beta chain) with its context. Antigen: not known. These data belong to a study of persistence of HIV-infected CD4 T cells. Study-level background: A couple of participants gave one leukapheresis sample; others gave up to roughly 180 mL blood repeatedly.

The libraries were made with immunoSEQ version 4 in survey mode. Measured with immunoSEQ multiplex PCR; TCRdb has only the in-frame clones, and not every one. The sample records around 42,000 clones, approximately 78% being singletons. Germline-derived CDR1 and CDR2 are KGHSH and LQKENI. This CDR3 is built from 17 residues. Trimming shortened V by 3 bases and J by 0 bases, and 17 bases separated the two germline ends. Whole-study results and caveats: Within sorted populations, more oligoclonal TCRs accompanied more oligoclonal proviruses. TCRbeta richness was lower in CMV- and Gag-responding cells than in anti-CD3/anti-CD28-responding cells.

An overlapping HIV-1 Gag peptide pool stimulated these cells at approximately 0.91 ug/peptide/mL. Sorted nonresponding memory CD4+ T cells were CD40L-negative, CD69-negative, CD45RO-high. For roughly 19 hours, CD8-depleted PBMCs received anti-CD28/CD49d costimulation, a CD40-blocking antibody and enfuvirtide. The sequencing here drew on CD4+ T cells sorted from PBMCs after approximately 20-hour stimulation, taken from a patient who received antiretroviral therapy. The receptor was isolated from an adult man with HIV who was CMV-seropositive. V gene TRBV18 combines with J gene TRBJ1-2; no definite D call. CDR3: CASSPRPGDGANYGYTF. In nucleotides, the CDR3 is TGTGCCAGCTCACCTAGACCCGGGGATGGGGCTAACTATGGCTACACCTTC.